This T cell receptor (beta chain) stems from a study of T cells in Graves' hyperthyroidism and ophthalmopathy. Points from the study as a whole: Ophthalmopathy stood apart from stable hyperthyroidism in a 13 V-J model.

Trimming pared 3 bases from V and 2 bases from J, leaving 10 bases between. The CDR3 consists of 14 residues. Germline-derived CDR1 and CDR2 are LNHNV and YYDKDF (reference sequence). Researchers took RNA transcripts and amplified the TCR beta CDR3 regions from them. The TCR CDR3 first-round RT-PCR relied on the HTBI primer set. TCRdb ran MiXCR on the multiplex PCR reads and lists one entry per CDR3 protein. This sample carries 530,000 or so distinct CDR3 sequences, about 45% of them seen once, and the ten largest clones take roughly 8.2%. Turning to this clonotype: Its antigen remains unidentified.

This clonotype was obtained from a woman aged 18-35 years with Graves' hyperthyroidism. The sequencing input was peripheral blood or thyroid tissue (not recorded which). The V and J genes are TRBV15 and TRBJ2-5; D not resolved. Here the CDR3 DNA reads TGTGCCACCAGCAGCTTGGGTGGACAAGAGACCCAGTACTTC. As protein: CATSSLGGQETQYF.